The 18 T cell receptor beta chains below were found in one sample sequenced in a study of PD-L1 blockade in urothelial cancer. Sample time point: peripheral blood 6 weeks after treatment start. Sequenced by immunoSEQ multiplex PCR; TCRdb stores in-frame clones only, minus some. The sample has 25,000 to 35,000 clones; 80% to 85% are singletons. Sample: PBMCs, taken around atezolizumab (anti-PD-L1) treatment. The receptors derive from a man in his sixties or seventies with urothelial cancer.

V gene TRBV18 combines with J gene TRBJ1-4, with a weak D call TRBD1 (6 bases). The V gene lost 4 bases and the J gene lost 8 bases, with 11 bases spanning the gap. CDR3 length: 13 residues. Germline V gives CDR1 KGHSH, CDR2 LQKENI. The CDR3 here is CASSLGQPEKLFF. The CDR3 nucleotides are TGTGCCAGCTCACTTGGACAGCCGGAAAAACTGTTTTTT.

The rearrangement joins TRBV7-3 to TRBJ1-1; the D gene is possibly TRBD1 (5 bases). CDR3 length: 15 amino acids. CDR1 and CDR2 (germline): SGHTA, FQGTGA. V was pared by 2 bases and J by 3 bases, with 13 bases between. CDR3 loop: CASSLLGGRDTEAFF. CDR3 coding DNA: TGTGCCAGCAGCTTATTGGGGGGACGCGACACTGAAGCTTTCTTT.

With regard to this clone: At one of its ends the junction is not consistent with the germline gene, which may arise from a read error. This chain links TRBV6-5 with TRBJ1-5, with 9 bases aligning to TRBD1. CDR1 is MNHEY and CDR2 is SVGAGI in the germline V gene. This CDR3 has 14 amino acids. CDR3 in amino acids: CASRQGDSDQPQHF. The CDR3 DNA reads as TGTGCCAGCCGACAGGGGGATAGCGATCAGCCCCAGCATTTT.

The J gene is TRBJ2-3, the V gene TRBV7-9, with 7 nucleotides matching TRBD2. Germline lookup yields CDR1 SEHNR and CDR2 FQNEAQ (reference sequence). The V segment lost 1 base and the J segment 0 bases; nucleotides outside the gene matches: 7. The length of the CDR3 is 17 residues. The CDR3 protein is CASSLDTAGESTDTQYF. As DNA, the CDR3 is TGTGCCAGCAGCTTAGACACCGCGGGAGAGAGCACAGATACGCAGTATTTT.

The genes are TRBV18 and TRBJ1-2; D remains ambiguous. V lost 3 bases, J lost 6 bases, and 14 bases lay in between. The CDR3 has 14 residues. From germline, CDR1 is KGHSH and CDR2 LQKENI. The CDR3 bases are TGTGCCAGCTCACCCTTGTCCCGGGTCGATGGCTACACCTTC. It yields the protein CASSPLSRVDGYTF. Full variable domain (rest looked up from reference TRBV18 and TRBJ1-2): NAGVMQNPRHLVRRRGQEARLRCSPMKGHSHVYWYRQLPEEGLKFMVYLQKENIIDESGMPKERFSAEFPKEGPSILRIQQVVRGDSAAYFCASSPLSRVDGYTFGSGTRLTVV.

J is TRBJ2-2 and V is TRBV10-3; 11 nucleotides match TRBD2. Trimming took 7 bases from V and 2 from J; bases not matched to a gene: 3. Germline V gene data show CDR1 as ENHRY and CDR2 as SYGVKD. This CDR3 is built from 15 residues. CDR3 protein: CAINRLAGNTGELFF. Here the CDR3 DNA reads TGTGCCATCAACAGACTAGCGGGAAACACCGGGGAGCTGTTTTTT.

The genes are TRBV15 and TRBJ2-1, with D perhaps TRBD1 (5 bases). The V end was cut by 2 bases, the J end by 9 bases, with 14 bases between. The CDR3 runs to 14 residues. Germline V gene lookup returns CDR1 LNHNV and CDR2 YYDKDF (reference sequence). The DNA for the CDR3 is TGTGCCACCAGCAGACTTCTTCAGGGTCGTGAGCAGTTCTTC. Translation gives CATSRLLQGREQFF.

V and J are TRBV11-1 and TRBJ2-5, with 8 bases matching TRBD2. This CDR3 comprises 16 residues. Germline V lookup: CDR1 SGHAT, CDR2 FQDESV (reference sequence). V was clipped by 4 bases and J by 5 bases; unmatched bases: 12. The DNA for the CDR3 is TGTGCCAGCAGCTCCCTTCTCGCGGGAGGAGGGGAGACCCAGTACTTC. It translates to CASSSLLAGGGETQYF.

This chain uses TRBV7-2 with TRBJ2-7; D is undetermined. Germline assignment: CDR1 SGHTA and CDR2 FQGNSA. Trimming pared 4 bases from V and 7 bases from J, leaving 17 bases between. The CDR3 totals 14 residues. CDR3 nucleotides: TGTGCCAGCAGCTCTAGAGTCCTGGGTGGGGAGCAGTACTTC. Its translation is CASSSRVLGGEQYF.

The chain employs TRBV28 and TRBJ1-4; 7 positions agree with TRBD1. V was clipped by 6 bases and J by 1 base; unmatched bases: 5. The CDR3 consists of 15 residues. CDR1 is MDHEN and CDR2 is SYDVKM in the germline V gene. This chain's CDR3 is CASRWDRGTNEKLFF. The DNA for the CDR3 is TGTGCCAGCAGATGGGACAGAGGAACTAATGAAAAACTGTTTTTT.

V and J are TRBV4-2 and TRBJ2-1; 9 bases line up with TRBD2. Germline assignment: CDR1 LGHNA and CDR2 YNFKEQ. The J segment lost 10 bases and the V segment lost 0 bases, leaving 10 bases of the junction unmatched. The CDR3 totals 16 residues. This CDR3 reads CASSQERRGGEGEQFF. CDR3 DNA sequence: TGTGCCAGCAGCCAAGAAAGGCGGGGGGGAGAGGGGGAGCAGTTCTTC.

The chain combines TRBV19 with TRBJ2-2; 8 bases are shared with TRBD1. CDR3 length: 16 amino acids. CDR1 LNHDA and CDR2 SQIVND come from the germline V gene (reference sequence). Trimming at V came to 7 bases and at J to 1 base, leaving 8 bases not matched to a gene. This CDR3 reads CASIGSGTGNTGELFF. Here the CDR3 DNA reads TGTGCCAGTATAGGATCCGGGACAGGGAACACCGGGGAGCTGTTTTTT.

This chain links TRBV4-1 with TRBJ2-2; TRBD1 agrees at 9 bases. Unmatched junction bases numbered 2, after V lost 3 bases and J lost 0 bases. The CDR3 spans 16 residues. Germline assignment: CDR1 MGHRA and CDR2 YSYEKL. CDR3 sequence (DNA): TGCGCCAGCAGCCAGGGGACAGGGCCGAACACCGGGGAGCTGTTTTTT. This codes for CASSQGTGPNTGELFF.

This chain uses TRBV9 with TRBJ2-3; 8 bases map to TRBD2. The trim removed 8 bases at V and 0 bases at J, leaving 2 bases unmatched. The CDR3 consists of 13 residues. Germline assignment: CDR1 SGDLS and CDR2 YYNGEE. This chain's CDR3 is CASSSGSTDTQYF. The DNA of the CDR3 is TGTGCCAGTTCTAGCGGGAGCACAGATACGCAGTATTTT.

This clone was counted a single time. This sequence joins TRBV7-3 and TRBJ2-1; a weak D match, TRBD2 (6 bases). The V and J ends lost 1 base and 3 bases respectively, with 13 bases between them. Germline V CDR1 and CDR2: SGHTA, FQGTGA. The CDR3 contains 16 residues. DNA of the CDR3: TGTGCCAGCAGCTTAATGGGGGGAGCCTTCTACAATGAGCAGTTCTTC. Translation gives CASSLMGGAFYNEQFF. Based on the CDR3 plus reference TRBV7-3 and TRBJ2-1, the full variable domain is GAGVSQTPSNKVTEKGKYVELRCDPISGHTALYWYRQSLGQGPEFLIYFQGTGAADDSGLPNDRFFAVRPEGSVSTLKIQRTERGDSAVYLCASSLMGGAFYNEQFFGPGTRLTVL.

The V gene is TRBV11-1, the J gene TRBJ1-2; unclear D gene. The ends were cut back, 5 bases at V and 5 bases at J, with 9 bases in the middle. CDR3 length: 12 residues. Looked up from germline, CDR1 is SGHAT and CDR2 is FQDESV (reference sequence). The DNA for the CDR3 is TGTGCCAGCAGCCAAGAGAATTATGGCTACACCTTC. Translation gives CASSQENYGYTF.

This chain links TRBV5-6 with TRBJ2-5, with TRBD2 identical over 14 bases. The germline CDR1 and CDR2 sequences are SGHDT and YYEEEE. The CDR3 sequence is 16 residues long. V shed 5 bases and J 5 bases; nucleotides not matched to a gene: 8. The CDR3 DNA reads as TGTGCCAGCAGACGCGGGACTAGCGGGAGTGGTGAGACCCAGTACTTC. Encoded protein: CASRRGTSGSGETQYF.

The rearrangement uses TRBV14 and TRBJ1-6, with 7 bases aligning to TRBD1. This CDR3 is 18 amino acids long. Germline assignment: CDR1 SGHDN and CDR2 FVKESK. V was clipped by 2 bases and J by 0 bases; unmatched bases: 7. CDR3 amino acids: CASSQRTGSFSYNSPLHF. The CDR3 DNA sequence: TGTGCCAGCAGCCAAAGGACAGGCAGCTTCTCCTATAATTCACCCCTCCACTTT.